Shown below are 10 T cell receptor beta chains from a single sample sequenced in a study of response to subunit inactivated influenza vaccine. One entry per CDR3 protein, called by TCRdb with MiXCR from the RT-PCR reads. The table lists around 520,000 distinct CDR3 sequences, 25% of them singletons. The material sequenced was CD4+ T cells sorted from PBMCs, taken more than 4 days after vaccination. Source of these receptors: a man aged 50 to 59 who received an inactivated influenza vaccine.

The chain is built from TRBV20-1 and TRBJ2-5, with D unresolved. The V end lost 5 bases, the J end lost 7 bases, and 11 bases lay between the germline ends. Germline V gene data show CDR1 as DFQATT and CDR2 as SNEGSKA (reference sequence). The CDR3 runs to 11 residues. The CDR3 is CSAGLVRTQYF. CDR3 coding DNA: TGCAGTGCTGGTCTAGTGCGGACCCAGTACTTC.

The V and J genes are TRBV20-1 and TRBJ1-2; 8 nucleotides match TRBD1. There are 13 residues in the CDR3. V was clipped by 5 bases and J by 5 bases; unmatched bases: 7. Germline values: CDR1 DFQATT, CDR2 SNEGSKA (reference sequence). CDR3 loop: CSAGGQGEYGYTF. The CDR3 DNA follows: TGCAGTGCTGGCGGACAGGGAGAATATGGCTACACCTTC.

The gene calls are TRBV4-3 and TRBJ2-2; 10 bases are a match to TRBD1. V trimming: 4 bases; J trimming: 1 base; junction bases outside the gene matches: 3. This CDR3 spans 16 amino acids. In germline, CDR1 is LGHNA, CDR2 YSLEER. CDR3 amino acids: CASSRGQGVNTGELFF. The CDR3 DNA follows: TGCGCCAGCAGCCGCGGACAGGGGGTGAACACCGGGGAGCTGTTTTTT.

The CDR3: CASSWGHGEQFF. In DNA, the CDR3 is TGTGCCAGCAGCTGGGGACACGGTGAACAGTTCTTC. V gene TRBV11-3 combines with J gene TRBJ2-1; possible D gene TRBD1, 6 bases. Between the trimmed V and J ends, which lost 4 bases and 13 bases, there was a span of 14 bases. The CDR3 consists of 12 residues. Per germline, CDR1 SGHNT and CDR2 YENEEA. Full variable domain (missing parts from reference TRBV11-3 and TRBJ2-1): EAGVVQSPRYKIIEKKQPVAFWCNPISGHNTLYWYLQNLGQGPELLIRYENEEAVDDSQLPKDRFSAERLKGVDSTLKIQPAELGDSAVYLCASSWGHGEQFFGPGTRLTVL.

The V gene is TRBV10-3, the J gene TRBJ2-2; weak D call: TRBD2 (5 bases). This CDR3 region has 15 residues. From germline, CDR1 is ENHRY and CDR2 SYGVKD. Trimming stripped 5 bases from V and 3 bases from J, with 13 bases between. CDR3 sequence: CAISPGEGDTGELFF. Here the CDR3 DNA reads TGTGCCATCAGTCCCGGTGAGGGCGACACCGGGGAGCTGTTTTTT.

The CDR3 here is CASSTGQVLTGELFF. CDR3 DNA: TGTGCCAGTAGTACCGGACAGGTCTTAACCGGGGAGCTGTTTTTT. The rearrangement links TRBV19 to TRBJ2-2; TRBD1 matches 7 bases. Per germline, CDR1 LNHDA and CDR2 SQIVND (reference sequence). The CDR3 is made up of 15 amino acids. V lost 4 bases, J lost 5 bases, and 7 bases stayed unmatched.

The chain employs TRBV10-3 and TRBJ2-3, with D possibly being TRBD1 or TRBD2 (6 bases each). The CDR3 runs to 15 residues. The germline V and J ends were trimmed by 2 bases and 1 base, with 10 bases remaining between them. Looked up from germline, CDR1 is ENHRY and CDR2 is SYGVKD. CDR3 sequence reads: CAISERRGGTDTQYF. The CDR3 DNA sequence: TGTGCCATCAGTGAGAGGAGGGGGGGCACAGATACGCAGTATTTT.

CDR3 amino acids: CASSQRVRNSYEQYF. CDR3 nucleotides: TGTGCCAGCAGCCAACGGGTCCGGAACTCCTACGAGCAGTACTTC. The V and J genes are TRBV3-1 and TRBJ2-7; D not resolved. CDR3 size: 15 residues. The ends were cut back, 2 bases at V and 0 bases at J, with 11 bases in the middle. CDR1 is LGHDT and CDR2 is YNNKEL in the germline V gene (reference sequence).

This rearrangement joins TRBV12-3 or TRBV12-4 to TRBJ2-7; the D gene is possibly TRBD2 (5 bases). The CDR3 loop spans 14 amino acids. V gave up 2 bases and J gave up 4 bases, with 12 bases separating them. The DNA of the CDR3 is TGTGCCAGCAGTTTAACCGGACGACTATACGAGCAGTACTTC. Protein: CASSLTGRLYEQYF.

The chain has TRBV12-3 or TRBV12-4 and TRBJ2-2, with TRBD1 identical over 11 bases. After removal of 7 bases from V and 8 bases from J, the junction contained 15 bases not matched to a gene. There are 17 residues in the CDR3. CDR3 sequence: CASTQFTGTGGKGELFF. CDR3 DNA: TGTGCCAGCACCCAATTTACCGGGACAGGGGGTAAAGGGGAGCTGTTTTTT.